The 5 T cell receptor beta chains below were found in one sample sequenced in a study of brain T cells in children with intractable seizures. The repertoire was sequenced with immunoSEQ multiplex PCR; TCRdb's copy has only in-frame clones and lacks some. The data hold approximately 330,000 clones, with 85% to 95% observed a single time. Time point reported: blood from clinic visit 5 months post-surgery; TSC patient then seizure free. The material sequenced was peripheral blood, taken 4 to 5 months after surgery. The source of these receptors is a boy younger than two with tuberous sclerosis and intractable seizures.

This clone has just one count. CDR3 residues: CASSLKLNNEQFF. CDR3 DNA: TGTGCCAGCAGCTTAAAACTGAACAATGAGCAGTTCTTC. The chain couples TRBV7-9 to TRBJ2-1; D call uncertain. The CDR3 spans 13 residues. V lost 2 bases and J 5 bases, leaving 7 bases between the germline ends. Germline V gene sequence: CDR1 SEHNR, CDR2 FQNEAQ (reference sequence).

This chain links TRBV10-1 with TRBJ1-4; TRBD1 might be the D (5 bases). The CDR3 sequence is 16 residues long. Germline V lookup: CDR1 WNHNN, CDR2 SYGVQD (reference sequence). V was clipped by 6 bases and J by 1 base, with 15 bases between them. CDR3 DNA sequence: TGCGCCAGCAGCCCCCCGGGACGGAAAACTAATGAAAAACTGTTTTTT. It codes for CASSPPGRKTNEKLFF.

The chain carries TRBV23-1 and TRBJ1-2; no clear D gene. TRBV23-1 is an ORF for which the function is uncertain. V lost 0 bases and J lost 6, with 14 bases in between. CDR3 length equals 15 residues. CDR3 region: CASSQSEGPVDGYTF. The CDR3 DNA is TGCGCCAGCAGTCAATCAGAAGGGCCGGTAGATGGCTACACCTTC.

The V and J genes are TRBV10-3 and TRBJ2-1; 8 bases map to TRBD2. The CDR3 length is 16 residues. The V segment lost 6 bases and the J segment 10 bases; nucleotides outside the gene matches: 17. CDR1 and CDR2 from the germline V gene are ENHRY and SYGVKD. CDR3 DNA sequence: TGTGCCATCAGACCTGCCGGGACTAGTCGCCTCGAAGAGCAGTTCTTC. It yields the protein CAIRPAGTSRLEEQFF.

The genes are TRBV3-1 (or the pseudogene TRBV3-2) and TRBJ2-5, with 7 bases that match TRBD1. Per the germline V gene, CDR1 is LGHDT and CDR2 is YNNKEL (reference sequence). V was clipped by 4 bases and J by 1 base; unmatched bases: 12. The CDR3 is made up of 17 amino acids. In DNA form, the CDR3 reads TGTGCCAGCAGCCTACAACTTCCCTCAGGGGGCCAAGAGACCCAGTACTTC. Its protein is CASSLQLPSGGQETQYF.